Sequencing of this T cell receptor (beta chain) was carried out in a study of T cell responses to AZD1222 COVID-19 vaccine. Study details: Second doses were pooled across both intervals (about 4 or about 12 weeks). Study findings and constraints: Just a handful of AZD1222 recipients were seropositive at baseline. The span of vaccine-associated CD4 TCRs extended across spike, with dominance at 160-218 and 743-854. Spike-specific TCR breadth rose after two AZD1222 doses, and depth rose as well.

About this clone: Antigen specificity is unknown.

The germline gives CDR1 LGHNA, CDR2 YSLEER. The CDR3 is 16 amino acids. V was trimmed by 0 bases and J by 0 bases, leaving 11 bases between them. Sequencing was performed with immunoSEQ multiplex PCR; in TCRdb, only in-frame clones are kept and a portion is missing. Altogether around 94,000 clones are present, roughly 83% being singletons, with the ten largest covering 17%. This chain uses TRBV4-3 with TRBJ1-2, with unresolved D. This TCR derives from an adult in good health. Specimen: peripheral blood, collected on day 0 of AZD1222 vaccination. CDR3 protein: CASSQDRMVANYGYTF. The CDR3 DNA reads TGCGCCAGCAGCCAAGATCGTATGGTAGCTAACTATGGCTACACCTTC.